This entry lists 29 T cell receptor beta chains sequenced from one sample in a study of blood T cell repertoires in COVID-19. The assay was immunoSEQ multiplex PCR, and TCRdb's table has in-frame clones only and misses some. The sample lists 200,000 to 250,000 clones; around 80% were seen once. The sequencing sample was made of peripheral blood. The source of these receptors is an elderly woman with COVID-19, enrolled during active disease.

The V and J genes are TRBV9 and TRBJ1-1; D call uncertain. Germline CDR1 reads SGDLS; CDR2 reads YYNGEE. CDR3 length equals 14 residues. Trimming removed 0 bases from V and 1 base from J, with 7 bases in between. This CDR3 is CASSVVSTNTEAFF. CDR3 coding DNA: TGTGCCAGCAGCGTAGTATCTACGAACACTGAAGCTTTCTTT.

As for this clone: Different DNA sequences within this sample yield the same CDR3. The V call is TRBV2, the J call TRBJ1-1; 7 bases fit TRBD1. Germline CDR1 reads SNHLY; CDR2 reads FYNNEI. The CDR3 consists of 13 residues. With 6 bases clipped from V and 0 bases from J, the junction kept 1 base outside the gene matches. CDR3 protein: CASRQGLNTEAFF. CDR3 DNA: TGTGCCAGCAGACAGGGGCTGAACACTGAAGCTTTCTTT.

This clone was seen just once. This chain joins TRBV13 and TRBJ2-5; possibly TRBD2 for D (6 bases). V lost 5 bases to trimming and J lost 2 bases, with 12 bases between them. The CDR3 is 14 amino acids. Germline V CDR1 and CDR2: PRHDT, FYEKMQ (reference sequence). CDR3 sequence reads: CASSLGGEQETQYF. In nucleotides, the CDR3 is TGTGCCAGCAGCCTGGGGGGAGAACAAGAGACCCAGTACTTC. The full variable domain, rest sourced from reference TRBV13 and TRBJ2-5, is AAGVIQSPRHLIKEKRETATLKCYPIPRHDTVYWYQQGPGQDPQFLISFYEKMQSDKGSIPDRFSAQQFSDYHSELNMSSLELGDSALYFCASSLGGEQETQYFGPGTRLLVL.

The rearrangement links TRBV5-4 to TRBJ1-4; 7 nucleotides align to TRBD1. The trim removed 0 bases at V and 7 bases at J, leaving 0 bases unmatched. From germline, CDR1 is SGHNT and CDR2 YYREEE (reference sequence). The CDR3 loop spans 13 amino acids. The CDR3 coding sequence is TGTGCCAGCAGCTTGGGGACAGGTGAAAAACTGTTTTTT. Translating gives CASSLGTGEKLFF. Looking up the rest from reference TRBV5-4 and TRBJ1-4 gives the full variable domain: ETGVTQSPTHLIKTRGQQVTLRCSSQSGHNTVSWYQQALGQGPQFIFQYYREEENGRGNFPPRFSGLQFPNYSSELNVNALELDDSALYLCASSLGTGEKLFFGSGTQLSVL.

CDR3 coding DNA: TGTGCCAGCAGCCAAGATAATACGCAGTATTTT. The encoded protein is CASSQDNTQYF. The rearrangement uses TRBV14 and TRBJ2-3, with D unclear. CDR3 length equals 11 residues. Per germline, CDR1 SGHDN and CDR2 FVKESK. Trimming cost V 0 bases and J 7 bases, with 2 bases left between them.

This clone has just a few counts. This chain uses TRBV28 with TRBJ2-5; the match to TRBD1 covers 7 bases. Germline CDR1 and CDR2: MDHEN and SYDVKM. The CDR3 has 15 residues. Trimming took 7 bases from V and 7 from J; bases not matched to a gene: 15. For the CDR3, the DNA is TGTGCCAGCACCAAACAGGGGTGGGCAAAGGGGACCCAGTACTTC. Protein sequence: CASTKQGWAKGTQYF.

The chain employs TRBV11-2 and TRBJ1-1, with D perhaps matching TRBD1 (5 bases). The CDR3 contains 14 residues. The germline V and J ends were trimmed by 0 bases and 5 bases, with 10 bases remaining between them. Germline CDR1 reads SGHAT; CDR2 reads FQNNGV. The CDR3, as DNA: TGTGCCAGCAGCTTAGATAGGGGTGGGACTGAAGCTTTCTTT. Encoded protein: CASSLDRGGTEAFF.

Only a few counts were recorded for this clone. This rearrangement joins TRBV5-4 to TRBJ1-4; TRBD1 matches 9 bases. The CDR3 is made up of 15 amino acids. Per germline, CDR1 SGHNT and CDR2 YYREEE (reference sequence). Unmatched junction bases numbered 7, after V lost 4 bases and J lost 6 bases. The CDR3 protein is CASSKTGTGYEKLFF. The CDR3 DNA sequence: TGTGCCAGCAGCAAAACCGGGACAGGGTATGAAAAACTGTTTTTT.

This chain uses TRBV7-8 with TRBJ1-1; D gene ambiguous. Per the germline V gene, CDR1 is SGHVS and CDR2 is FQNEAQ. V lost 5 bases to trimming and J lost 6 bases, with 19 bases between them. This CDR3 comprises 15 residues. CDR3 DNA: TGTGCCAGCAGCCCAACGAGGGCGCCCGGAGCTGAAGCTTTCTTT. Its translation: CASSPTRAPGAEAFF.

This clone has just a few counts. Relative to the germline gene, one junction end is altered; a read error may explain this. The chain joins TRBV5-4 to TRBJ1-6; D unresolved. The CDR3 sequence is 14 residues long. CDR1 and CDR2 from the germline V gene are SGHNT and YYREEE (reference sequence). The CDR3 sequence is CASSLVEKNSPLHF. DNA for the CDR3: TGTGCCAGCAGCTTGGTGGAGAAGAATTCGCCCCTCCACTTT.

This clone was seen only once. V and J are TRBV12-3 or TRBV12-4 and TRBJ2-7; 9 nucleotides agree with TRBD2. The V gene end was trimmed by 5 bases and the J gene end by 4 bases; junction bases not matched to a gene: 3. The CDR3 covers 13 residues. The CDR3 region is CASSTAGGYEQYF. In DNA form, the CDR3 reads TGTGCCAGCAGTACGGCGGGAGGGTACGAGCAGTACTTC.

V and J are TRBV3-1 (or the pseudogene TRBV3-2) and TRBJ1-1; D not certain. The CDR3 has 13 amino acids. Germline V lookup: CDR1 LGHDT, CDR2 YNNKEL (reference sequence). Deletions cut 0 bases from V and 4 bases from J, with 6 bases between. The CDR3 DNA is TGTGCCAGCAGCCAAGAAACGGTCACTGAAGCTTTCTTT. This encodes CASSQETVTEAFF.

This clone was detected only a few times. V usage is TRBV29-1 and J usage is TRBJ2-3; D is unclear. Germline CDR1 SQVTM, CDR2 ANQGSEA. The CDR3 runs to 13 residues. The V gene lost 4 bases and the J gene lost 5 bases, with 13 bases spanning the gap. The CDR3 spells CSVVAVMGDTQYF. In DNA, the CDR3 is TGCAGCGTTGTTGCGGTAATGGGAGATACGCAGTATTTT.

On this clone: Other DNA variants within this sample encode the same CDR3. This chain joins TRBV14 and TRBJ2-6, with D tentatively TRBD1 (5 bases). The CDR3 length is 15 residues. Trimming took 3 bases from V and 2 from J, leaving 8 bases between them. CDR1 SGHDN and CDR2 FVKESK come from the germline V gene. CDR3: CASSQQGAGANVLTF. DNA of the CDR3: TGTGCCAGCAGCCAGCAGGGTGCTGGGGCCAACGTCCTGACTTTC.

The chain links TRBV16 to TRBJ1-1; D is unclear. Trimming shortened V by 2 bases and J by 0 bases, and 10 bases separated the two germline ends. CDR3 length equals 15 residues. Germline assignment: CDR1 KGHSY and CDR2 FQNENV. The CDR3 DNA sequence: TGTGCCAGCAGCCAAAGAGGACTGATGAACACTGAAGCTTTCTTT. It specifies CASSQRGLMNTEAFF.

This chain links TRBV29-1 with TRBJ1-2, with 8 bases lining up with TRBD1. The ends lost 3 bases at V and 7 bases at J; junction bases unmatched: 7. The CDR3 sequence is 13 residues long. Germline CDR1 is SQVTM and CDR2 is ANQGSEA. The CDR3: CSVDRGLDSGYTF. CDR3 DNA sequence: TGCAGCGTTGACAGGGGGCTGGATTCTGGCTACACCTTC.

V and J are TRBV3-1 (or the pseudogene TRBV3-2) and TRBJ2-2, with TRBD2 matching 13 bases. This CDR3 has 18 residues. Unmatched junction bases numbered 12, after V lost 3 bases and J lost 8 bases. The germline CDR1 and CDR2 sequences are LGHDT and YNNKEL (reference sequence). CDR3 amino acids: CASSHLPGLAGSTGELFF. CDR3 DNA: TGTGCCAGCAGCCATTTACCGGGACTAGCGGGAAGTACTGGGGAGCTGTTTTTT.

This clone was found once. This same CDR3 is encoded by further DNA sequences in the sample. This rearrangement joins TRBV28 to TRBJ2-5; D possibly corresponds to TRBD1 (5 bases). Germline CDR1 reads MDHEN; CDR2 reads SYDVKM. V lost 5 bases to trimming and J lost 2 bases, with 12 bases between them. The CDR3 totals 14 residues. The CDR3 DNA is TGTGCCAGCAGTCTTAGGCAGGGACAAGAGACCCAGTACTTC. It translates to CASSLRQGQETQYF.

The V call is TRBV7-2, the J call TRBJ2-5; D might be TRBD1 (5 bases). This CDR3 region has 15 residues. The V gene's germline CDR1 is SGHTA and CDR2 FQGNSA. V gave up 1 base and J gave up 5 bases, with 14 bases separating them. The CDR3 nucleotides are TGTGCCAGCAGCTTAGGGGGCGGAAGCGTTGAGACCCAGTACTTC. Protein sequence: CASSLGGGSVETQYF.

V gene TRBV20-1 combines with J gene TRBJ2-7; D not resolved. The CDR3 contains 11 residues. V was cut by 7 bases and J by 0 bases, with 7 bases left in between. The germline V gene has CDR1 DFQATT and CDR2 SNEGSKA (reference sequence). CDR3 loop: CSVIRSYEQYF. The CDR3 DNA is TGCAGTGTTATCCGCTCCTACGAGCAGTACTTC.

The chain couples TRBV6-5 to TRBJ1-6, with 8 bases identical to TRBD1. With 5 bases clipped from V and 9 bases from J, the junction kept 9 bases outside the gene matches. The CDR3 loop spans 15 amino acids. Germline values: CDR1 MNHEY, CDR2 SVGAGI. Here the CDR3 reads CASSLQDRVGSPLHF. The CDR3 bases are TGTGCCAGCAGTCTACAGGACAGGGTGGGTTCACCCCTCCACTTT.

The chain recombines TRBV19 with TRBJ2-2, with 8 positions matching TRBD2. The CDR3 runs 14 residues. Germline CDR1 LNHDA, CDR2 SQIVND (reference sequence). V shed 6 bases, J shed 4 bases, and the junction held 4 bases outside the gene matches. The DNA of the CDR3 is TGTGCCAGTAGACTAACTAGCGGCACCGGGGAGCTGTTTTTT. Translating gives CASRLTSGTGELFF.

This clone was seen once. This sequence joins TRBV19 and TRBJ1-2, with D hard to call. The germline V and J ends were trimmed by 8 bases and 0 bases, with 10 bases remaining between them. Looked up from germline, CDR1 is LNHDA and CDR2 is SQIVND (reference sequence). The CDR3 contains 13 residues. CDR3 region: CASQATANYGYTF. The CDR3 nucleotides are TGTGCCAGTCAGGCAACTGCTAACTATGGCTACACCTTC.

This chain joins TRBV7-3 and TRBJ1-2, with 8 bases identical to TRBD1. J lost 7 bases, V lost 1 base, and 5 bases had no gene match. Germline V gives CDR1 SGHTA, CDR2 FQGTGA. The CDR3 is 14 residues long. This CDR3 reads CASSLMRQGSGYTF. The CDR3, as DNA: TGTGCCAGCAGCTTAATGAGACAGGGGAGTGGCTACACCTTC.

The chain is built from TRBV5-6 and TRBJ2-7; TRBD1 matches 7 bases. The germline V gene has CDR1 SGHDT and CDR2 YYEEEE. The CDR3 extends over 13 amino acids. The ends lost 2 bases at V and 4 bases at J; junction bases unmatched: 3. DNA of the CDR3: TGTGCCAGCAGCTTAGGGACAGAGTACGAGCAGTACTTC. Its protein product is CASSLGTEYEQYF.

This rearrangement joins TRBV7-3 to TRBJ2-1; 13 bases line up with TRBD2. The J segment lost 7 bases and the V segment lost 6 bases, leaving 6 bases of the junction unmatched. The CDR3 has 15 amino acids. Germline loops: CDR1 SGHTA, CDR2 FQGTGA. This CDR3 reads CASSPGTSGDNEQFF. DNA for the CDR3: TGTGCCAGCAGTCCCGGGACTAGCGGGGATAATGAGCAGTTCTTC.

J is TRBJ1-4 and V is TRBV7-9; the match to TRBD1 covers 9 bases. V dropped 5 bases and J dropped 6; count of bases not matched to a gene: 4. Germline CDR1 is SEHNR and CDR2 is FQNEAQ (reference sequence). CDR3 length equals 14 residues. The CDR3: CASSAGTGYEKLFF. DNA for the CDR3: TGTGCCAGCAGCGCCGGGACAGGGTATGAAAAACTGTTTTTT.

The chain carries TRBV7-6 and TRBJ1-5, with D possibly matching TRBD1 (5 bases). Germline CDR1 and CDR2: SGHVS and FNYEAQ. The CDR3 sequence is 14 residues long. Trimming left V 5 bases short and J 4 bases short, with 12 bases between. Here the CDR3 DNA reads TGTGCCAGCAGCCCTGACAGATTTAATCAGCCCCAGCATTTT. Amino acids: CASSPDRFNQPQHF.

The V call is TRBV4-1, the J call TRBJ1-2; 7 nucleotides line up with TRBD1. With V trimmed by 0 bases and J by 4 bases, 8 bases remained unmatched. This CDR3 spans 16 amino acids. Germline V CDR1 and CDR2: MGHRA, YSYEKL. CDR3 DNA sequence: TGCGCCAGCAGCCAAGAAGGGGGCAGTAGAAGCTATGGCTACACCTTC. It is translated as CASSQEGGSRSYGYTF.